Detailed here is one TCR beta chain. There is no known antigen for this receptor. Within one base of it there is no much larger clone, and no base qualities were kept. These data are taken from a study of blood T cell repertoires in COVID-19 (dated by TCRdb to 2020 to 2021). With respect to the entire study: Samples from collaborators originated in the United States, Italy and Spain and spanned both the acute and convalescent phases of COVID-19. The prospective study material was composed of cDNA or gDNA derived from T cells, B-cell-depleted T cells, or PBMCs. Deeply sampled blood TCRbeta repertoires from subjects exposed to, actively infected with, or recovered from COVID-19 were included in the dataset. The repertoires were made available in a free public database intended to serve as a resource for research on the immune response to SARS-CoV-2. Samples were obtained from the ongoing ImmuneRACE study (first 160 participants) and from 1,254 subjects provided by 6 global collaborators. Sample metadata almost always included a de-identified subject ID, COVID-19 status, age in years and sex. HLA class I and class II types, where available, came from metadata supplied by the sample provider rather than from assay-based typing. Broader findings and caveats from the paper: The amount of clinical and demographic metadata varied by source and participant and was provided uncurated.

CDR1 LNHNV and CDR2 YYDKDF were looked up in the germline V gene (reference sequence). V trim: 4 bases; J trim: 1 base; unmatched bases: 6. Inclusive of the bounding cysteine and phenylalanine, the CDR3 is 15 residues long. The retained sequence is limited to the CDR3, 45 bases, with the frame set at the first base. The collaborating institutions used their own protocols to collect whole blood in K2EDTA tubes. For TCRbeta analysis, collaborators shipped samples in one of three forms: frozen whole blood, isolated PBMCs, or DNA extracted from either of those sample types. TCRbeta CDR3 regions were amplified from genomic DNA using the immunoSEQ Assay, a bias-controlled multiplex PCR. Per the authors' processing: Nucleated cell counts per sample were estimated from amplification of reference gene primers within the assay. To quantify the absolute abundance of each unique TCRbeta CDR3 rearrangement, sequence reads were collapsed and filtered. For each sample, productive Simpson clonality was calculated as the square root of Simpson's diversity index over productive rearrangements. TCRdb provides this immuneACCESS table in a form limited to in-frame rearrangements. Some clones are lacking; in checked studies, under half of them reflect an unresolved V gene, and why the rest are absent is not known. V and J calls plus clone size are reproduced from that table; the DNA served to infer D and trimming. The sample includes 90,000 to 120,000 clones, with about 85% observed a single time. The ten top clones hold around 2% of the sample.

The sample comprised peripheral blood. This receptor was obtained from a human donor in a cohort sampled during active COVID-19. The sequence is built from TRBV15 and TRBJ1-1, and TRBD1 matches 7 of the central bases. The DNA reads TGTGCCACCAGCACCAGGGGGGCCTCGAACACTGAAGCTTTCTTT. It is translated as CATSTRGASNTEAFF.